This TCR beta chain was captured by sequencing in a study of T cells after posttransplantation cyclophosphamide. Overall study findings and caveats: TRB clonality was highly associated with recipient CMV seropositivity and reactivation.

Notes on this clone: Its cognate antigen is unknown.

This CDR3 spans 13 amino acids. Per the germline V gene, CDR1 is GTSNPN and CDR2 is SVGIG (reference sequence). V was shortened by 0 bases and J by 6 bases, with 11 bases between the two germline ends. Some clones are missing from TCRdb's copy, which holds only in-frame ones; the method was immunoSEQ multiplex PCR. The record shows about 36,000 clones for this sample, with no singletons present. The origin of this receptor is a girl between 5 and 17 years old in good health, CMV-negative, and a related stem cell transplant donor. Sequencing was carried out using PBMCs. The chain links TRBV30 to TRBJ1-1, with a possible D match to TRBD1 (6 bases). The CDR3 region is CAWSVHDRSEAFF. In DNA form, the CDR3 reads TGTGCCTGGAGTGTACATGACAGGTCTGAAGCTTTCTTT.